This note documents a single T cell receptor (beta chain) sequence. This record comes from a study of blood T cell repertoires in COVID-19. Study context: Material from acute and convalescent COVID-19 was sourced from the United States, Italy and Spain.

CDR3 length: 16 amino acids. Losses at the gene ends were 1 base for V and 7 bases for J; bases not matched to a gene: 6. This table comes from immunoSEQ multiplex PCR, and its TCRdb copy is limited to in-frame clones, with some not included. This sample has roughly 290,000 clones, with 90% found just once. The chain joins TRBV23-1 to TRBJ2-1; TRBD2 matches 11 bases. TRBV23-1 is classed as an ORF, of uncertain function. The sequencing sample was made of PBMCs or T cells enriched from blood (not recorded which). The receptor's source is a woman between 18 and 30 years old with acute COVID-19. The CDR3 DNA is TGCGCCAGCAGTCAATACCTAGCGGGAGGACGGAATGAGCAGTTCTTC. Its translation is CASSQYLAGGRNEQFF.